This T cell receptor (beta chain) is drawn from a study of T cell changes during pregnancy in multiple sclerosis. The CDR3 extends over 14 amino acids. Trimming shortened V by 0 bases and J by 4 bases, and 10 bases separated the two germline ends. Per the germline V gene, CDR1 is SGDLS and CDR2 is YYNGEE. TCRdb's table, derived via immunoSEQ multiplex PCR, lists solely in-frame clones and lacks some. Of under 40,000 clones listed, around nine tenths are singletons. The sequence came from a female donor in good health, enrolled as a control in a pregnancy study. Sample: peripheral blood, taken in the third trimester of pregnancy. The rearrangement links TRBV9 to TRBJ1-1, with D possibly being TRBD1 (5 bases). The CDR3 here is CASSVDGGSTEAFF. CDR3 DNA: TGTGCCAGCAGCGTAGATGGGGGGAGCACTGAAGCTTTCTTT.